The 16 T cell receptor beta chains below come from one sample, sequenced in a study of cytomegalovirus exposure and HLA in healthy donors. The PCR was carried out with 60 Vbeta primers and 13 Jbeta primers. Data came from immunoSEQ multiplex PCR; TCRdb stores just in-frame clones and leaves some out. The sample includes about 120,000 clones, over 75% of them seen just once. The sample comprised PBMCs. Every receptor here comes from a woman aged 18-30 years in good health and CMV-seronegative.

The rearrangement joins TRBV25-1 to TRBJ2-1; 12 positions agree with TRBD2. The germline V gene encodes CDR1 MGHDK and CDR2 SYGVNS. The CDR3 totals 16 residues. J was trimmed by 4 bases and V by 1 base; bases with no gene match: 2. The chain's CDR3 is CASSELGTSGYNEQFF. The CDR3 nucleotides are TGTGCCAGCAGTGAATTGGGGACTAGCGGGTACAATGAGCAGTTCTTC. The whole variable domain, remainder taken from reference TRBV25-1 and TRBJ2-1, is EADIYQTPRYLVIGTGKKITLECSQTMGHDKMYWYQQDPGMELHLIHYSYGVNSTEKGDLSSESTVSRIRTEHFPLTLESARPSHTSQYLCASSELGTSGYNEQFFGPGTRLTVL.

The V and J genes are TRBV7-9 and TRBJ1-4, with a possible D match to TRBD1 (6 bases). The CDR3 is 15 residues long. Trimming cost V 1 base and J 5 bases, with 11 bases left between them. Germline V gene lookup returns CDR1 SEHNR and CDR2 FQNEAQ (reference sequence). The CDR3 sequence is CASSLDGQGNEKLFF. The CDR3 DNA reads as TGTGCCAGCAGCTTAGATGGTCAGGGGAATGAAAAACTGTTTTTT.

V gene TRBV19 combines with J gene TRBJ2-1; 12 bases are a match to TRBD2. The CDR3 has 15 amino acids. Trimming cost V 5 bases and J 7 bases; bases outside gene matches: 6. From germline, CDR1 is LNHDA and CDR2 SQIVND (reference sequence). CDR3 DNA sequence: TGTGCCAGTAGTTTTGGACTAGCGGGAACGAATGAGCAGTTCTTC. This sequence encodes CASSFGLAGTNEQFF. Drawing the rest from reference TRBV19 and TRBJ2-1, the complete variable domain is DGGITQSPKYLFRKEGQNVTLSCEQNLNHDAMYWYRQDPGQGLRLIYYSQIVNDFQKGDIAEGYSVSREKKESFPLTVTSAQKNPTAFYLCASSFGLAGTNEQFFGPGTRLTVL.

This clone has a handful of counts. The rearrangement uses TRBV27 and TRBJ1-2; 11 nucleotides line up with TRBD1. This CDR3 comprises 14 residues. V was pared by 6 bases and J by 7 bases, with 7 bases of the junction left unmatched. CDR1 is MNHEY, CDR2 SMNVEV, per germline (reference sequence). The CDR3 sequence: CASSRTGGAVGYTF. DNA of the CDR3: TGTGCCAGCAGCCGGACAGGGGGCGCGGTTGGCTACACCTTC.

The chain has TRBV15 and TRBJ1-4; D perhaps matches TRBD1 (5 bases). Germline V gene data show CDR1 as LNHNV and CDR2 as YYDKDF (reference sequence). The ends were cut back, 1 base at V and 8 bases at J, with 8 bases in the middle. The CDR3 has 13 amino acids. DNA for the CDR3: TGTGCCACCAGCAGAGCTGCAGGGGAAAAACTGTTTTTT. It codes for CATSRAAGEKLFF.

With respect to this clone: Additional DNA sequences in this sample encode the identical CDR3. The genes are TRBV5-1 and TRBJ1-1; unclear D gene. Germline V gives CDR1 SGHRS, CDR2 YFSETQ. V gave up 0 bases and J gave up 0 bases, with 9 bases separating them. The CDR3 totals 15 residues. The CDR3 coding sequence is TGCGCCAGCAGCTTGGAGGAGGGATTGAACACTGAAGCTTTCTTT. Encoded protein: CASSLEEGLNTEAFF.

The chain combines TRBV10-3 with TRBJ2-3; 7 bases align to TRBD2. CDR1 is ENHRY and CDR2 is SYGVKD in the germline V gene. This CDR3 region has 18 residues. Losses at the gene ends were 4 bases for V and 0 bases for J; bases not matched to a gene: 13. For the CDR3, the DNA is TGTGCCATCAGTGTAAGGGCGGGAGACACCCCCAGCACAGATACGCAGTATTTT. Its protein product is CAISVRAGDTPSTDTQYF.

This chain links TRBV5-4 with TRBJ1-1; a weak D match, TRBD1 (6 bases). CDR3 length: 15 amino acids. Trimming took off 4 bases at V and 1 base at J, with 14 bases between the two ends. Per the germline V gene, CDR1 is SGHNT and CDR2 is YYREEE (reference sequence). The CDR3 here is CASSLIGGANTEAFF. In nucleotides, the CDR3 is TGTGCCAGCAGCCTGATCGGGGGGGCGAACACTGAAGCTTTCTTT.

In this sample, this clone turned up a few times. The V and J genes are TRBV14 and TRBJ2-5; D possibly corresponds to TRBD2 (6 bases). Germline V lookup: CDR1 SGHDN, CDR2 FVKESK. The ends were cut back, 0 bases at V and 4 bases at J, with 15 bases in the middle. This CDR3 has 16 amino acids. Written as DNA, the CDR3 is TGTGCCAGCAGCCAAGATCTGGGGGGTTTTGGAGAGACCCAGTACTTC. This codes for CASSQDLGGFGETQYF.

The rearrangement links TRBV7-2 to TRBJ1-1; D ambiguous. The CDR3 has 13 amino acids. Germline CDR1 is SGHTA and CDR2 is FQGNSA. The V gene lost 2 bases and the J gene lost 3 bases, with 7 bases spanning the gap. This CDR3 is CASSLMADTEAFF. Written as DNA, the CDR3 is TGTGCCAGCAGCTTAATGGCGGACACTGAAGCTTTCTTT. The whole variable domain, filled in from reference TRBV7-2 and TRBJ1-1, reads GAGVSQSPSNKVTEKGKDVELRCDPISGHTALYWYRQSLGQGLEFLIYFQGNSAPDKSGLPSDRFSAERTGGSVSTLTIQRTQQEDSAVYLCASSLMADTEAFFGQGTRLTVV.

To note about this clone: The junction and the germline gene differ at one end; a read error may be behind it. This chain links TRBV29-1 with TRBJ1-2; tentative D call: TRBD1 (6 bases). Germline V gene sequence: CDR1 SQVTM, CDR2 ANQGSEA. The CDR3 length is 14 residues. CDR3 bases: TGCAGCGCTGAAAGGGACATTGATAACTATGGCTACACCTTC. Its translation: CSAERDIDNYGYTF.

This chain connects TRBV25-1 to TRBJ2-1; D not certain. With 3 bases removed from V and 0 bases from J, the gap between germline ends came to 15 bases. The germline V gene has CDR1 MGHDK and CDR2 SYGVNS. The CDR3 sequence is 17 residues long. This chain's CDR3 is CASSDPGGASSYNEQFF. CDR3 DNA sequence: TGTGCCAGCAGTGATCCGGGTGGAGCTAGCTCCTACAATGAGCAGTTCTTC.

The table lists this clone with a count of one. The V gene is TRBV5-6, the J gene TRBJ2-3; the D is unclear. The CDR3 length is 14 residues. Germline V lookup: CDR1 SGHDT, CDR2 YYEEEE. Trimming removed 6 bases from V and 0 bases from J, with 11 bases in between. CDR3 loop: CASTLEPSTDTQYF. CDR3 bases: TGTGCCAGCACCCTAGAACCCAGCACAGATACGCAGTATTTT.

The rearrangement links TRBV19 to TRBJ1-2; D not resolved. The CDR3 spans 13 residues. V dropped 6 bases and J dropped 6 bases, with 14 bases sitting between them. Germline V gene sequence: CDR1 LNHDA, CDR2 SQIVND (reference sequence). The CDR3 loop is CASRRYMADGYTF. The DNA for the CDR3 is TGTGCCAGTAGGAGATATATGGCGGATGGCTACACCTTC.

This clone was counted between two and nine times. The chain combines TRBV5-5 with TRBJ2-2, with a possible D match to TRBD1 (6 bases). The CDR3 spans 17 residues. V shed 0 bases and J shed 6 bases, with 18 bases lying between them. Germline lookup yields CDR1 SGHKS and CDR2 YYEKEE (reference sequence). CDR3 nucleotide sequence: TGTGCCAGCAGCTTGGAGGGGACACCCCACGGTGCCGGGGAGCTGTTTTTT. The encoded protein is CASSLEGTPHGAGELFF.

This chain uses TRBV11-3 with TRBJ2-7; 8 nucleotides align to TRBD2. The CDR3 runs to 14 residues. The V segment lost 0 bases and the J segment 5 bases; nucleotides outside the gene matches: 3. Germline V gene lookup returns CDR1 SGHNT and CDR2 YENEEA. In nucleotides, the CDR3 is TGTGCCAGCAGCTTAGAGGGACTAGTGAACGAGCAGTACTTC. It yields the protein CASSLEGLVNEQYF.